This T cell receptor beta chain emerged from a study of blood T cell repertoires in COVID-19. In the original workflow: Amplified reference gene primers provided the basis for estimating nucleated cell counts. Profiling relied on immunoSEQ multiplex PCR, and the TCRdb table lists in-frame clones only, not all of them. The D gene and trimming were derived from the DNA, and the V and J assignments and clone size from that table. The table has 200,000 to 300,000 clones, 84% seen once. CDR3 size: 14 residues. V was cut by 2 bases and J by 0 bases, with 7 bases left in between. Germline V lookup: CDR1 KGHSH, CDR2 LQKENI.

Sequenced material: peripheral blood. This TCR was recovered from a man aged 60 to 75 with acute or convalescent COVID-19. The J gene is TRBJ2-5, the V gene TRBV18; D not resolved. The CDR3 coding sequence is TGTGCCAGCTCACCAGGGCAGTACCAAGAGACCCAGTACTTC. It is translated as CASSPGQYQETQYF.